The entry below gives a single T cell receptor beta chain sequence along with its context. Its antigen has not been determined. Base quality data are lacking; no much larger clone is found one base away. From cysteine to phenylalanine, the CDR3 is 13 amino acids long. Only the CDR3 DNA is retained, 39 bases long and in frame from the first base. After removal of 2 bases from V and 9 bases from J, the junction retains 4 bases not matched to a gene. Sequences MNHNY (CDR1) and SVGAGI (CDR2) are obtained from the germline V gene (reference sequence). Collaborating institutions collected whole blood in K2EDTA tubes following their own protocols. Collaborator samples were shipped for TCRbeta analysis as frozen whole blood, isolated PBMCs, or DNA extracted from either sample type. This sample stems from a study of blood T cell repertoires in COVID-19 (dated by TCRdb to 2020 to 2022). Some background on the complete study: Samples covering the acute and convalescent phases of COVID-19 were provided by collaborators in the United States, Italy and Spain. The prospective study material was composed of cDNA or gDNA derived from T cells, B-cell-depleted T cells, or PBMCs. Subjects who had been exposed to COVID-19, were actively infected with it, or had recovered from it provided the deeply sampled blood TCRbeta repertoires that made up the dataset. The repertoires were released in a freely available public database intended as a resource for research on the immune response to SARS-CoV-2. Samples were obtained from the ongoing ImmuneRACE study (first 160 participants) and from about 1,300 subjects provided by 6 global collaborators. Sample metadata almost always included a de-identified subject ID, COVID-19 status, age in years and sex. HLA class I and class II types, where available, came from metadata supplied by the sample provider rather than from assay-based typing. Broader findings and caveats from the paper: Clinical and demographic metadata were provided uncurated, with the amount varying by source and participant.

TCRbeta CDR3 regions were amplified from genomic DNA using the immunoSEQ Assay, a bias-controlled multiplex PCR. The study's processing was this. The number of nucleated cells in each sample was estimated from the amplification of reference gene primers within the assay. Sequence reads were collapsed and filtered to measure the absolute abundance of every unique TCRbeta CDR3 rearrangement. For each sample, productive Simpson clonality was calculated by taking the square root of Simpson's diversity index across productive rearrangements. TCRdb limited this immuneACCESS table to in-frame rearrangements with V and J called. A share of clones is missing; checked studies link under half to unresolved V genes, and the rest is unexplained. Clonal size and the V and J genes are those of that table, whereas D and trimming came from the DNA. A total of roughly 140,000 clones appear in this sample, approximately 80% of them only once. The top ten clonotypes cover around 10% of the sample.

Sequencing used peripheral blood. This sequence uses TRBV6-6 and TRBJ2-1, with 7 bases matching TRBD1. The TCR sequence derives from a woman older than 75 in a cohort sampled during active or convalescent COVID-19. The CDR3 reads as follows: CASSYGQVAEQFF. The nucleotide sequence is TGTGCCAGCAGTTACGGACAGGTCGCTGAGCAGTTCTTC.